Only a few counts were recorded for the clone carrying this T cell receptor beta chain. Its target is not known. The sample comes from a study of blood T cells in healthy people across ages. Broader study findings: Among long-lived donors, naive CD4+ cells were more numerous and diversity higher than in aged donors. Per million T cells, TCR beta diversity dropped about linearly as age rose.

Alongside a J-beta primer mix, a sample-barcoded 5' primer served in a second PCR lasting about 7 to 11 cycles. TCRdb reprocessed the 5' RACE reads with MiXCR, giving one entry per CDR3 protein. The sample includes roughly 790,000 distinct CDR3 sequences, around 46% seen only once; the top ten take around 20%. There are 15 residues in the CDR3. J gave up 7 bases and V 6 bases, and 11 bases lay outside the gene matches. Germline CDR1 is MNHEY and CDR2 is SMNVEV (reference sequence). Every sample gave at least 6 micrograms of total RNA when it was extracted. The sequence derives from a woman aged 55-70 years in good health. The sequencing input was blood. The gene calls are TRBV27 and TRBJ2-7; TRBD2 agrees at 11 bases. CDR3 sequence reads: CASSGRLAGYNEQYF. The DNA for the CDR3 is TGTGCCAGCAGCGGGCGACTAGCGGGGTACAATGAGCAGTACTTC.